These 11 T cell receptor beta chains came from one sample sequenced in a study of technical replicates of blood from a handful of donors. The repertoire was sequenced with immunoSEQ multiplex PCR; TCRdb's copy has only in-frame clones and lacks some. The data show more than 75,000 clones, 94% seen once. Sequenced input: T cells isolated from PBMCs. The receptor set was obtained from a human donor in good health.

The V call is TRBV9, the J call TRBJ1-2, with TRBD1 matching over 10 bases. The CDR3 is made up of 13 amino acids. Losses at the gene ends were 3 bases for V and 8 bases for J; bases not matched to a gene: 4. Looked up from germline, CDR1 is SGDLS and CDR2 is YYNGEE. DNA for the CDR3: TGTGCCAGCAGCGCCGGGACAGGGGACGGCTACACCTTC. Translating it yields CASSAGTGDGYTF.

The rearrangement joins TRBV19 to TRBJ1-2; 10 nucleotides match TRBD1. With V trimmed by 5 bases and J by 4 bases, 16 bases remained unmatched. Germline V lookup: CDR1 LNHDA, CDR2 SQIVND (reference sequence). The CDR3 runs to 18 residues. The CDR3 region has the DNA TGTGCCAGTAGTTCGACCGGGACAGGGGATGGAAGGACCTATGGCTACACCTTC. Translation: CASSSTGTGDGRTYGYTF.

This chain uses TRBV4-1 with TRBJ2-5; TRBD2 matches 9 bases. The CDR3 spans 17 residues. Germline V CDR1 and CDR2: MGHRA, YSYEKL. V lost 1 base, J lost 4 bases, and 10 bases stayed unmatched. The CDR3 spells CASSQAPYSGGGETQYF. Written as DNA, the CDR3 is TGCGCCAGCAGCCAAGCGCCCTATAGCGGGGGAGGAGAGACCCAGTACTTC.

The chain carries TRBV7-2 and TRBJ1-6; D is possibly TRBD1 (6 bases). The length of the CDR3 is 17 residues. The V end lost 6 bases, the J end lost 9 bases, and 24 bases lay between the germline ends. Germline V gene sequence: CDR1 SGHTA, CDR2 FQGNSA. In DNA, the CDR3 is TGTGCCAGCAGACAGGGAGGGACAATGGTGGTTCGTTCACCCCTCCACTTT. Amino acid sequence: CASRQGGTMVVRSPLHF.

This clone was recorded once. The chain combines TRBV4-1 with TRBJ1-1, with 7 bases aligning to TRBD1. Looked up from germline, CDR1 is MGHRA and CDR2 is YSYEKL. The CDR3 is 15 amino acids. Losses at the gene ends were 1 base for V and 7 bases for J; bases not matched to a gene: 9. The CDR3 DNA sequence: TGCGCCAGCAGCCAAGTTCGGTGGACAGGCCGTGAAGCTTTCTTT. Protein sequence: CASSQVRWTGREAFF.

About this clone itself: This CDR3 is also generated by other DNA sequences in the sample. CDR3: CASSLGGLAGGEQFF. Written as DNA, the CDR3 is TGTGCCAGCAGTTTAGGCGGACTAGCGGGAGGTGAGCAGTTCTTC. This chain connects TRBV28 to TRBJ2-1, with TRBD2 matching 14 bases. CDR1 is MDHEN, CDR2 SYDVKM, per germline. The CDR3 consists of 15 residues. V lost 2 bases to trimming and J lost 9 bases; unmatched junction nucleotides: 3. The complete variable domain, with remaining parts taken from reference TRBV28 and TRBJ2-1, reads DVKVTQSSRYLVKRTGEKVFLECVQDMDHENMFWYRQDPGLGLRLIYFSYDVKMKEKGDIPEGYSVSREKKERFSLILESASTNQTSMYLCASSLGGLAGGEQFFGPGTRLTVL.

The genes are TRBV4-2 and TRBJ2-1; TRBD2 matches at 7 bases. Germline V gene lookup returns CDR1 LGHNA and CDR2 YNFKEQ. J was trimmed by 15 bases and V by 0 bases; bases with no gene match: 8. The CDR3 is 13 residues long. CDR3 in amino acids: CASSQDLRGEWFF. CDR3 DNA: TGTGCCAGCAGCCAAGACCTCCGGGGGGAGTGGTTCTTC.

The chain joins TRBV5-4 to TRBJ2-7; 7 nucleotides line up with TRBD1. CDR3 length equals 16 residues. V was pared by 4 bases and J by 0 bases, with 10 bases of the junction left unmatched. CDR1 is SGHNT, CDR2 YYREEE, per germline (reference sequence). The CDR3, as DNA: TGTGCCAGCAGCCCCCAGGACAGGAAACCCTCCTACGAGCAGTACTTC. It is translated as CASSPQDRKPSYEQYF.

V and J are TRBV6-5 and TRBJ1-1; D may be TRBD1 (5 bases). The CDR3 contains 14 residues. V was pared by 2 bases and J by 4 bases, with 11 bases between. Germline V gene sequence: CDR1 MNHEY, CDR2 SVGAGI. The CDR3 nucleotides are TGTGCCAGCAGTTACAGGGTTGGGGCCACTGAAGCTTTCTTT. Its protein product is CASSYRVGATEAFF.

This clone appeared a single time. V gene TRBV6-4 combines with J gene TRBJ1-1; the D gene is possibly TRBD1 (5 bases). The CDR3 contains 16 residues. V was trimmed by 0 bases and J by 3 bases, leaving 14 bases between them. Germline V gene lookup returns CDR1 MRHNA and CDR2 SNTAGT. The CDR3 loop is CASSDSRGGGDTEAFF. The CDR3 region has the DNA TGTGCCAGCAGTGACTCCCGGGGCGGGGGAGACACTGAAGCTTTCTTT.

The chain uses TRBV9 and TRBJ1-3, with D hard to call. Trimming took 4 bases from V and 15 from J, leaving 17 bases between them. Per germline, CDR1 SGDLS and CDR2 YYNGEE. There are 12 residues in the CDR3. In DNA, the CDR3 is TGTGCCAGCAGCCTCGTGCGAGGGCCCCCATATTTT. Its translation: CASSLVRGPPYF. The whole variable domain, filled in from reference TRBV9 and TRBJ1-3, reads DSGVTQTPKHLITATGQRVTLRCSPRSGDLSVYWYQQSLDQGLQFLIQYYNGEERAKGNILERFSAQQFPDLHSELNLSSLELGDSALYFCASSLVRGPPYFGEGSWLTVV.